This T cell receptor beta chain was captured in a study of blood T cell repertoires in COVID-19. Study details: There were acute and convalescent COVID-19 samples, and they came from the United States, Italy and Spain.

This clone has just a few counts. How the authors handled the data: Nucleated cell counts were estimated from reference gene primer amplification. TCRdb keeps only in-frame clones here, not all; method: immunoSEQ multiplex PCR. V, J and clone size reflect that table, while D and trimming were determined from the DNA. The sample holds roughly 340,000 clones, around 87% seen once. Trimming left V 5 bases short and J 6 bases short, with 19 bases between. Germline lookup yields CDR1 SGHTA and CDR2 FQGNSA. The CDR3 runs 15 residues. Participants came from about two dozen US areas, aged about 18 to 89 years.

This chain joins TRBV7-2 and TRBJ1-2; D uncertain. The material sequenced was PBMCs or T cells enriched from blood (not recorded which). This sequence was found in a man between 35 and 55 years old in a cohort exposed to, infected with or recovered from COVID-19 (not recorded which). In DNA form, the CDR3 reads TGTGCCAGCAGCCCCTATGCGGGAAGCTCTAATGGCTACACCTTC. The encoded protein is CASSPYAGSSNGYTF.